This TCR beta chain originates from a study of cytomegalovirus exposure and HLA in healthy donors. Points from the study as a whole: It was only CMV serostatus that was available as immune exposure information. A link between a missense DCLRE1C variant and TCR beta V- and J-gene trimming emerged from a later analysis.

In the PCR, 60 Vbeta and 13 Jbeta primers were used. Assay used: immunoSEQ multiplex PCR; TCRdb lists only in-frame clones, some missing. The sample carries about 140,000 clones, 60% to 80% recorded once. CDR1 is MNHNY and CDR2 is SVGAGI in the germline V gene (reference sequence). The ends lost 6 bases at V and 6 bases at J; junction bases unmatched: 4. CDR3 length: 13 residues. Regarding this clone: Antigen specificity is unknown.

Donors consisted of healthy bone marrow donors. The rearrangement joins TRBV6-6 to TRBJ1-5, with 8 bases that match TRBD1. The sample was PBMCs. The clonotype comes from a man aged 30-40 years in good health and CMV-seronegative. The CDR3 DNA sequence: TGTGCCAGCAGCAGGACAGGGCCTCAGCCCCAGCATTTT. Protein: CASSRTGPQPQHF.